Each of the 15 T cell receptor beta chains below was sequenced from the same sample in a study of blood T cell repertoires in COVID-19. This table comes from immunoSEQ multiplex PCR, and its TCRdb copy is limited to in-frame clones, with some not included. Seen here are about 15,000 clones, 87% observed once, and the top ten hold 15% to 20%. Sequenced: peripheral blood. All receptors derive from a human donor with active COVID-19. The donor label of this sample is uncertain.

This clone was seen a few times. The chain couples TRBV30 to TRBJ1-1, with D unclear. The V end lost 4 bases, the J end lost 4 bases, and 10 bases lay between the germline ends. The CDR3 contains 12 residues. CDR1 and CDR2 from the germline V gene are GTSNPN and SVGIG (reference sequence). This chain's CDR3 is CAWKDSTTEAFF. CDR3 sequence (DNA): TGTGCCTGGAAGGACTCAACCACTGAAGCTTTCTTT.

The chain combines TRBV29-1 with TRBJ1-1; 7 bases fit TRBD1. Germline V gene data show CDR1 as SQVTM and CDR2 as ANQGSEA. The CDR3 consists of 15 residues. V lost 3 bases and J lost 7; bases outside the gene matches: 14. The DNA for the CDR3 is TGCAGCGTTGAGGGGGCCAGGGGGTTAAGAGGTGAAGCTTTCTTT. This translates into CSVEGARGLRGEAFF. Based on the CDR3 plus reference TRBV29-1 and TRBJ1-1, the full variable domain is SAVISQKPSRDICQRGTSLTIQCQVDSQVTMMFWYRQQPGQSLTLIATANQGSEATYESGFVIDKFPISRPNLTFSTLTVSNMSPEDSSIYLCSVEGARGLRGEAFFGQGTRLTVV.

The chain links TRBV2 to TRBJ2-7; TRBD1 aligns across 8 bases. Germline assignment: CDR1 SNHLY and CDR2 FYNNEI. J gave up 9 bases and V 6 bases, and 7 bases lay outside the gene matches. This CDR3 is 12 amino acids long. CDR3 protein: CASRVDREMQYF. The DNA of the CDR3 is TGTGCCAGCAGGGTGGACAGGGAGATGCAGTACTTC.

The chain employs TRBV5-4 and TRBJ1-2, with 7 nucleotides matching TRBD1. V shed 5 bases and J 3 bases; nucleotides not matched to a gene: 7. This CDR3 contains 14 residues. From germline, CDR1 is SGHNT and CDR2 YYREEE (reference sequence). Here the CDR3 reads CASSLTRGDYGYTF. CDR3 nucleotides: TGTGCCAGCAGTTTGACCAGGGGGGACTATGGCTACACCTTC.

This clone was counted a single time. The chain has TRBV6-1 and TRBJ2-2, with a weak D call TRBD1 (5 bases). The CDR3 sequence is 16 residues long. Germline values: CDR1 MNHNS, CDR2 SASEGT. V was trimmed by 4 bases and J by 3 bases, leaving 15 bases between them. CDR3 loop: CASSVRPGRYTGELFF. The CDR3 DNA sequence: TGTGCCAGCAGTGTTAGGCCAGGGCGGTACACCGGGGAGCTGTTTTTT.

CDR3 DNA: TGTGCCAGCAGCTTCTCGGGACAGAGAAATGAAAAACTGTTTTTT. This gives the protein CASSFSGQRNEKLFF. The gene calls are TRBV13 and TRBJ1-4; 7 bases are a match to TRBD1. Per germline, CDR1 PRHDT and CDR2 FYEKMQ (reference sequence). Unmatched junction bases numbered 6, after V lost 3 bases and J lost 5 bases. This CDR3 has 15 residues.

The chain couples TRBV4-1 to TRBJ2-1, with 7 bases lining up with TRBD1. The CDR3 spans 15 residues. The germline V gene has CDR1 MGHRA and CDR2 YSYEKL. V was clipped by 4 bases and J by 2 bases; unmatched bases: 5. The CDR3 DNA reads TGCGCCAGCAGCCTCACGGGACAGACCTACAATGAGCAGTTCTTC. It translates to CASSLTGQTYNEQFF.

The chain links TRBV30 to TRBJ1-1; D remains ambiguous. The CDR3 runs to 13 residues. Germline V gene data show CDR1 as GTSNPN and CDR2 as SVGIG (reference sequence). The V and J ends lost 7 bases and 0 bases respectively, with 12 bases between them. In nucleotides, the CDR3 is TGTGCCTCCCAAGCCCAACTGAACACTGAAGCTTTCTTT. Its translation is CASQAQLNTEAFF.

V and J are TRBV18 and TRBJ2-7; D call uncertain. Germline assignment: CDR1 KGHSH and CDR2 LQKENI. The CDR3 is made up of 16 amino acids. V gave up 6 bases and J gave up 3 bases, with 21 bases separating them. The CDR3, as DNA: TGTGCCAGCTCCCACCAAACAACCTGGGCAAGCTACGAGCAGTACTTC. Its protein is CASSHQTTWASYEQYF.

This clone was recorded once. In nucleotides, the CDR3 is TGTGCCAGCAGTCGGACTAGCGGAGCCTACGAGCAGTACTTC. Translated: CASSRTSGAYEQYF. This sequence joins TRBV11-3 and TRBJ2-7; 10 bases map to TRBD2. The CDR3 spans 14 residues. Trimming took 6 bases from V and 2 from J; bases not matched to a gene: 4. The germline CDR1 and CDR2 sequences are SGHNT and YENEEA.

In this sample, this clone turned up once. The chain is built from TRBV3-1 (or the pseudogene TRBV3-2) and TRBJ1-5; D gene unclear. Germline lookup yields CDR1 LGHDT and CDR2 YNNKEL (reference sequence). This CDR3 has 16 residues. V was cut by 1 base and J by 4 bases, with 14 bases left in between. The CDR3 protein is CASSQGLAQMNQPQHF. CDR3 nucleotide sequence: TGTGCCAGCAGCCAAGGTCTGGCACAGATGAATCAGCCCCAGCATTTT.

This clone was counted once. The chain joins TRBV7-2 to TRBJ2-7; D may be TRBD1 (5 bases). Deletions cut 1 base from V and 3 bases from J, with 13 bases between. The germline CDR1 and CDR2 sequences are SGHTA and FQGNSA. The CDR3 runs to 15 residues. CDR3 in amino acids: CASSLDRGLSYEQYF. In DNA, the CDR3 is TGTGCCAGCAGCTTAGATAGGGGTCTCAGCTACGAGCAGTACTTC.

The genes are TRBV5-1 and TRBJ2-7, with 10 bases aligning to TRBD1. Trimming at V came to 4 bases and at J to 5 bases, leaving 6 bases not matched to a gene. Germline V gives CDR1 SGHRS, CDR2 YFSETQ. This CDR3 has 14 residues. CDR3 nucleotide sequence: TGCGCCAGCAGCACCCGACAGGGGGCTCACGAGCAGTACTTC. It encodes CASSTRQGAHEQYF.

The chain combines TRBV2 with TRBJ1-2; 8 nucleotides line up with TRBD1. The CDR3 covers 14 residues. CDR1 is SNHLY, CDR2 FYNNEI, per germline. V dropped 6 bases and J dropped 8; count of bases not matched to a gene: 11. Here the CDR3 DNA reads TGTGCCAGCAGAGGTTCGACAGGGGCAGGGGGCTACACCTTC. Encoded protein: CASRGSTGAGGYTF.

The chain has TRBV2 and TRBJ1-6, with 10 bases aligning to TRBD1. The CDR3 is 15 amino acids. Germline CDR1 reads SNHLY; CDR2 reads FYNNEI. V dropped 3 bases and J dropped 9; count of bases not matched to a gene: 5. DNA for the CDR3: TGTGCCAGCAGTGATACGGGACAGGGGAGTTCACCCCTCCACTTT. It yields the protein CASSDTGQGSSPLHF. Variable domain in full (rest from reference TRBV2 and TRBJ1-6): EPEVTQTPSHQVTQMGQEVILRCVPISNHLYFYWYRQILGQKVEFLVSFYNNEISEKSEIFDDQFSVERPDGSNFTLKIRSTKLEDSAMYFCASSDTGQGSSPLHFGNGTRLTVT.